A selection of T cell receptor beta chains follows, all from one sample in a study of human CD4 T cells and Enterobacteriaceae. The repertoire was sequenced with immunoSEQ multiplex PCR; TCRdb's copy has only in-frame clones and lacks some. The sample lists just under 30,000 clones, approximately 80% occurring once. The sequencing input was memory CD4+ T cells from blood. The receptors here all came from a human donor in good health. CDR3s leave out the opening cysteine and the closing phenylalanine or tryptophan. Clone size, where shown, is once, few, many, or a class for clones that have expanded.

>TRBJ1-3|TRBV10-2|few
ASRAGSGNTIY
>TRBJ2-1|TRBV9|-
ASSSGLAGGNGQF
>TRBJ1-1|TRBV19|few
ASSTSPLSGNTEAF
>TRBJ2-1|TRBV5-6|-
ASSRGRLWF
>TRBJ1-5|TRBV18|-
ASSPGGSRNQPQH
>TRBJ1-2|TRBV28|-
ASSSPHGTYGYT
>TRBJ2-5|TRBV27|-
ASSSFRGVGETQY
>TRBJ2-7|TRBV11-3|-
ASSCPAGQGVNYEQY
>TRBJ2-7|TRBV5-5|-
ASSFGGTGAYEQY
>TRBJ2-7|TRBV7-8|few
ASSLVRAYEQY
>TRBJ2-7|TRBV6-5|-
ASMSGSYEQY
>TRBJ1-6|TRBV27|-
ASSLNNSPLH
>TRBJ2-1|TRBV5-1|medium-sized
ASSLGTSGRKGYNEQF
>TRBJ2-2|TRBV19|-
ASSIPGATGELF
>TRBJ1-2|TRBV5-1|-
ASSLEGRASYGYT
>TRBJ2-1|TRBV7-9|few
ASSPYPSGIDNEQF
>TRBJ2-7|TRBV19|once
ASSMSPERPYEQY
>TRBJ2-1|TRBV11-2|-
ASSGQGYNEQF
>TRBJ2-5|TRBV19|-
ASSITGAPETQY
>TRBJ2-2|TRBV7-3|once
ASSPGGRANTGELF
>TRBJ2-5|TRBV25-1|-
ASSATGTGGQETQY
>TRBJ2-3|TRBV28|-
ASHAGTGGRGTDTQY
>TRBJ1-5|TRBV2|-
ASSETGFFQPQH
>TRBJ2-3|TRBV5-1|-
ASSLDRTALEVDTQY
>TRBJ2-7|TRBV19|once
ASSETSGGSYEQY
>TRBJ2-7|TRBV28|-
ASSPLGVEQY
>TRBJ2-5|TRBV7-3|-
ASSAQGEREETQY
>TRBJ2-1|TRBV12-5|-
ASGLVLGTSGSSNEQF
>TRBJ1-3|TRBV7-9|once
ASSQPGLHSGNTIY
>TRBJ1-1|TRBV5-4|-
ASSLELTGTAAF
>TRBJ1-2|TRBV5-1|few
ASSRDSNYGYT
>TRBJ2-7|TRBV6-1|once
ASAVPTDTYEQY
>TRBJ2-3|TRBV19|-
ASRDGFGAFASTDTQY
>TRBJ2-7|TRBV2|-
ASEDTGGSYEQY
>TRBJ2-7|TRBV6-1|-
ASSVGYEQY
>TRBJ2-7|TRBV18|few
ASSPPGSSTYEQY
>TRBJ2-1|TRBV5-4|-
ASSLDLLAGGTNEQF
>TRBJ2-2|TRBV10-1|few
ASRPGQNTGELF
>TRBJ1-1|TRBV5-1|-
ASSPNQGQSNTEAF
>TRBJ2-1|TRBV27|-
ASSPSGLPYNEQF
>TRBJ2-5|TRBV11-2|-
ASSTASGAQKTQY
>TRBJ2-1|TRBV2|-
ASSLRGGGSSYNEQF
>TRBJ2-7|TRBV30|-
AWSAGTAYGEQY
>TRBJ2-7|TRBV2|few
ASRASGFYEQY
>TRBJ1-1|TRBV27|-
ASSLRPNTEAF
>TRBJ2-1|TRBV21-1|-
ASVRRIYNEQF
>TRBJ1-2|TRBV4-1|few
ASSQDVASYGYT
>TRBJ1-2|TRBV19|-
ATEAGEFQANYGYT
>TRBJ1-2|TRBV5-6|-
ASSLGGDGYT
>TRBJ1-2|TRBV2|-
ASRGGTGGYT
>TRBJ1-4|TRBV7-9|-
ASSLFPNEKLF
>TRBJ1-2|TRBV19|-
ASSTSRGRVNYGYT
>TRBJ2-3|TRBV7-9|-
ASSLGRASGSTDTQY
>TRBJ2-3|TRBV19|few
ASSISGTPDTQY